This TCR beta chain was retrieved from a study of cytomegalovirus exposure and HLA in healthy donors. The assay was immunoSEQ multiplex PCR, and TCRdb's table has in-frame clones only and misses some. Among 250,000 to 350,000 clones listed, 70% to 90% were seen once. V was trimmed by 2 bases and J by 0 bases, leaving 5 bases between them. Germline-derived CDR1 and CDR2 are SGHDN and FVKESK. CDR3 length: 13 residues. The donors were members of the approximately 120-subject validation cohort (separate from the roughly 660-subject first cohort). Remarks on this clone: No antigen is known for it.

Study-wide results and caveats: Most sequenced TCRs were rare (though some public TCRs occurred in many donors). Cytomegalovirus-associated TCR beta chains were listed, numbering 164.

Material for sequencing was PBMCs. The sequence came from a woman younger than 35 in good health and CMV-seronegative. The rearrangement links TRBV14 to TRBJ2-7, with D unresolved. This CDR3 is CASSQISSYEQYF. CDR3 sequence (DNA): TGTGCCAGCAGCCAAATTAGCTCCTACGAGCAGTACTTC. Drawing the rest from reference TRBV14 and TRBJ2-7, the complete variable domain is EAGVTQFPSHSVIEKGQTVTLRCDPISGHDNLYWYRRVMGKEIKFLLHFVKESKQDESGMPNNRFLAERTGGTYSTLKVQPAELEDSGVYFCASSQISSYEQYFGPGTRLTVT.